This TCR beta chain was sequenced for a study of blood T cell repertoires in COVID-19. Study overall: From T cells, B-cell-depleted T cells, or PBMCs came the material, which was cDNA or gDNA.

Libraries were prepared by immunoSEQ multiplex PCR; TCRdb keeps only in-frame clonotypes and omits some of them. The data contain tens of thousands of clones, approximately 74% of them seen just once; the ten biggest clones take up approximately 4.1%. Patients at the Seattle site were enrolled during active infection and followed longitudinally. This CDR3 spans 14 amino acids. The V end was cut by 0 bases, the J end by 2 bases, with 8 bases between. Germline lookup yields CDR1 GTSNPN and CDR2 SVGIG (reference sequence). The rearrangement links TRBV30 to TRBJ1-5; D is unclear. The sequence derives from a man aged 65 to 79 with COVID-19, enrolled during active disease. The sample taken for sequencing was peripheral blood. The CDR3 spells CAWSVPGGNQPQHF. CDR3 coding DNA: TGTGCCTGGAGTGTACCAGGTGGCAATCAGCCCCAGCATTTT. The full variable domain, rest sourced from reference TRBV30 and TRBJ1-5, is SQTIHQWPATLVQPVGSPLSLECTVEGTSNPNLYWYRQAAGRGLQLLFYSVGIGQISSEVPQNLSASRPQDRQFILSSKKLLLSDSGFYLCAWSVPGGNQPQHFGDGTRLSIL.